The 16 T cell receptor beta chains given below trace back to one sample, sequenced in a study of cytomegalovirus exposure and HLA in healthy donors. Sequencing used immunoSEQ multiplex PCR; TCRdb keeps in-frame clones, though not all of them. This sample has 140,000 to 150,000 clones, with roughly 86% found just once. The sample consisted of PBMCs. These receptors were taken from a man aged 18-30 years in good health and CMV-seropositive.

The chain uses TRBV30 and TRBJ2-2, with TRBD2 matching over 9 bases. The germline V gene encodes CDR1 GTSNPN and CDR2 SVGIG (reference sequence). The CDR3 covers 15 residues. The CDR3 sequence is CAVGRGRVDTGELFF. The CDR3 DNA is TGTGCTGTCGGGCGCGGGAGGGTCGACACCGGGGAGCTGTTTTTT.

This rearrangement joins TRBV6-1 to TRBJ1-2; 8 bases agree with TRBD1. This CDR3 is built from 14 residues. Germline values: CDR1 MNHNS, CDR2 SASEGT. J was trimmed by 1 base and V by 6 bases; bases with no gene match: 4. CDR3 protein: CASRGTGLNYGYTF. The DNA for the CDR3 is TGTGCCAGCAGAGGGACAGGCCTTAACTATGGCTACACCTTC.

The V gene is TRBV7-9, the J gene TRBJ1-2, with 8 nucleotides matching TRBD1. Germline CDR1 is SEHNR and CDR2 is FQNEAQ (reference sequence). The CDR3 spans 14 residues. The V and J ends lost 5 bases and 5 bases, in that order; junction bases with no gene match: 7. The CDR3 region has the DNA TGTGCCAGCAGCCCAGGCAGGGGGCGATATGGCTACACCTTC. Protein product: CASSPGRGRYGYTF.

The rearrangement links TRBV15 to TRBJ1-3; unclear D gene. The ends were cut back, 0 bases at V and 0 bases at J, with 6 bases in the middle. The CDR3 contains 15 residues. Germline V lookup: CDR1 LNHNV, CDR2 YYDKDF (reference sequence). As DNA, the CDR3 is TGTGCCACCAGCAGAGACCTCCTCTCTGGAAACACCATATATTTT. Its protein product is CATSRDLLSGNTIYF.

J is TRBJ2-3 and V is TRBV6-1, with D tentatively TRBD2 (7 bases). Germline V gene lookup returns CDR1 MNHNS and CDR2 SASEGT. V lost 3 bases, J lost 5 bases, and 21 bases lay in between. The CDR3 length is 17 residues. CDR3 DNA sequence: TGTGCCAGCAGTGACGAACTCGGGTGGGGGGGCCGAGATACGCAGTATTTT. This codes for CASSDELGWGGRDTQYF.

The V call is TRBV29-1, the J call TRBJ1-1, with D possibly matching TRBD1 (6 bases). Germline V CDR1 and CDR2: SQVTM, ANQGSEA. The germline V and J ends were trimmed by 4 bases and 10 bases, with 16 bases remaining between them. The CDR3 has 12 residues. The CDR3 DNA sequence: TGCAGCGTTGTTGAACAGGGCCTGCGAGCTTTCTTT. As protein: CSVVEQGLRAFF.

The V gene is TRBV14, the J gene TRBJ1-1; 8 nucleotides agree with TRBD1. This CDR3 is built from 14 residues. V lost 4 bases, J lost 4 bases, and 5 bases stayed unmatched. Germline V gene data show CDR1 as SGHDN and CDR2 as FVKESK. CDR3 sequence reads: CASSLQGGFTEAFF. For the CDR3, the DNA is TGTGCCAGCAGCCTACAGGGGGGTTTCACTGAAGCTTTCTTT.

J is TRBJ1-3 and V is TRBV28, with TRBD1 matching over 12 bases. J gave up 0 bases and V 5 bases, and 8 bases lay outside the gene matches. This CDR3 region has 18 residues. From germline, CDR1 is MDHEN and CDR2 SYDVKM. The CDR3 DNA sequence: TGTGCCAGCAGTCTCACGGGACAGGGGGCTCTCTCTGGAAACACCATATATTTT. Amino acids: CASSLTGQGALSGNTIYF.

The chain is built from TRBV19 and TRBJ1-5; no definite D call. The CDR3 runs 12 residues. Germline V gene lookup returns CDR1 LNHDA and CDR2 SQIVND (reference sequence). Between the trimmed V and J ends, which lost 3 bases and 7 bases, there was a span of 7 bases. The CDR3 region is CASSMSRQPQHF. The CDR3 DNA follows: TGTGCCAGTAGTATGTCGAGGCAGCCCCAGCATTTT.

The chain employs TRBV10-1 and TRBJ2-7, with 9 bases matching TRBD2. The germline V gene has CDR1 WNHNN and CDR2 SYGVQD (reference sequence). Germline trimming cut 6 bases from V and 4 bases from J; bases unmatched to any gene: 4. CDR3 length: 13 residues. CDR3 in amino acids: CASSPGLAYEQYF. CDR3 sequence (DNA): TGCGCCAGCAGCCCGGGACTAGCTTACGAGCAGTACTTC.

This clone appeared once. The V call is TRBV7-3, the J call TRBJ2-7, with D possibly being TRBD2 (6 bases). Trimming took 0 bases from V and 5 from J, leaving 17 bases between them. CDR3 size: 16 residues. The germline CDR1 and CDR2 sequences are SGHTA and FQGTGA. The CDR3 nucleotides read TGTGCCAGCAGCTTAACGTCAGGAGGGACCGCCAACGAGCAGTACTTC. Protein sequence: CASSLTSGGTANEQYF.

In its sample, this clone was seen once. The chain links TRBV27 to TRBJ2-5; D might be TRBD1 (6 bases). Germline CDR1 MNHEY, CDR2 SMNVEV (reference sequence). Trimming removed 7 bases at V and 5 bases at J, with 23 bases between. The CDR3 is 16 amino acids. The CDR3 here is CASTKIQVTGRETQYF. The CDR3 DNA is TGTGCCAGCACCAAAATTCAAGTTACAGGGCGGGAGACCCAGTACTTC.

This sequence joins TRBV7-9 and TRBJ2-7; 9 bases line up with TRBD2. This CDR3 contains 13 residues. In germline, CDR1 is SEHNR, CDR2 FQNEAQ (reference sequence). V gave up 6 bases and J gave up 3 bases; unmatched junction bases: 3. The CDR3 DNA reads as TGTGCCAGCAGTTTGACTAGCGGCTACGAGCAGTACTTC. Its translation: CASSLTSGYEQYF.

This clone was seen more than once but under ten times. The chain carries TRBV27 and TRBJ1-1, with no clear D. The CDR3 contains 14 residues. V shed 6 bases and J shed 3 bases, with 14 bases lying between them. Germline V gene data show CDR1 as MNHEY and CDR2 as SMNVEV (reference sequence). The CDR3 nucleotides read TGTGCCAGCAGCCTCTTTGGGAGGGACACTGAAGCTTTCTTT. Amino acids: CASSLFGRDTEAFF.

J is TRBJ1-5 and V is TRBV5-1, with D uncertain. CDR3 length: 14 residues. V was cut by 2 bases and J by 4 bases, with 10 bases left in between. Germline loops: CDR1 SGHRS, CDR2 YFSETQ. The CDR3 sequence is CASSFGGENQPQHF. The CDR3 DNA reads TGCGCCAGCAGCTTCGGAGGTGAGAATCAGCCCCAGCATTTT. Full variable domain (rest looked up from reference TRBV5-1 and TRBJ1-5): KAGVTQTPRYLIKTRGQQVTLSCSPISGHRSVSWYQQTPGQGLQFLFEYFSETQRNKGNFPGRFSGRQFSNSRSEMNVSTLELGDSALYLCASSFGGENQPQHFGDGTRLSIL.

This clone has more than one count but fewer than ten. This chain uses TRBV4-1 with TRBJ2-2; a weak D match, TRBD1 (5 bases). Germline CDR1 reads MGHRA; CDR2 reads YSYEKL. The V gene lost 6 bases and the J gene lost 1 base, with 12 bases spanning the gap. There are 15 residues in the CDR3. CDR3 sequence: CASRTGRGNTGELFF. CDR3 DNA: TGCGCCAGCAGAACCGGTAGGGGGAACACCGGGGAGCTGTTTTTT.